This T cell receptor (beta chain) came from a study of patients and donors after allogeneic stem cell transplantation. The J segment lost 1 base and the V segment lost 4 bases, leaving 3 bases of the junction unmatched. This CDR3 comprises 14 residues. Germline V gene lookup returns CDR1 ENHRY and CDR2 SYGVKD. TCRdb called the RT-PCR reads again in MiXCR, with one record for every CDR3 protein. This sample yields 4,000 to 5,000 distinct CDR3 sequences, of which roughly a quarter are seen a single time; around 15% belongs to the top ten. Sample: blood, either unsorted or a sorted T cell fraction (not recorded which). The chain carries TRBV10-3 and TRBJ1-1; 7 nucleotides agree with TRBD1. The origin of this receptor is a human donor who was either an allogeneic HSCT recipient or a stem cell or donor lymphocyte infusion donor (not recorded which). It is not recorded whose cells these are; they may come from a transplant donor. The CDR3 coding sequence is TGTGCCATCAGTGCTGGGACAGCGAACACTGAAGCTTTCTTT. Translation gives CAISAGTANTEAFF.